This T cell receptor beta chain derives from a study of blood T cell repertoires in COVID-19. As for the study in general: Samples of COVID-19 (acute and convalescent) were obtained from the United States, Italy and Spain. Nucleic acid was either cDNA or gDNA, and it came from T cells, B-cell-depleted T cells, or PBMCs.

Methods used by the authors: Nucleated cell counts were estimated from reference gene primer amplification. Clones were read by immunoSEQ multiplex PCR, and TCRdb kept only the in-frame ones, dropping some. V and J calls and clone size are copied from that table; D and trimming were computed from the DNA. The sample records some 450,000 clones, approximately 90% being singletons. Germline lookup yields CDR1 DFQATT and CDR2 SNEGSKA (reference sequence). The V end lost 3 bases, the J end lost 6 bases, and 9 bases lay between the germline ends. This CDR3 spans 11 amino acids. Enrolment of Seattle patients took place during active infection, and they were followed longitudinally.

The material sequenced was peripheral blood. This receptor was taken from a man between 18 and 29 years old with COVID-19, enrolled during active disease. The rearrangement links TRBV20-1 to TRBJ2-7, with D uncertain. The CDR3 reads CSASPRGEQYF. The CDR3 DNA sequence: TGCAGTGCTAGCCCACGAGGCGAGCAGTACTTC.